These 13 T cell receptor beta chains originate from one sample sequenced in a study of control samples from healthy donors and cancer patients. Sequencing used immunoSEQ multiplex PCR; TCRdb keeps in-frame clones, though not all of them. The table has 130,000 or so clones, around nine tenths seen once. The sequenced sample consisted of blood. These receptors were taken from a man in his forties or fifties in good health.

Ten or more counts support this clone. This chain uses TRBV5-1 with TRBJ2-7, with 7 bases that match TRBD1. Germline CDR1 and CDR2: SGHRS and YFSETQ. V gave up 1 base and J gave up 0 bases; unmatched junction bases: 7. The CDR3 loop spans 16 amino acids. CDR3 sequence reads: CASSLMDRQSSYEQYF. CDR3 coding DNA: TGCGCCAGCAGCTTGATGGACAGGCAGAGCTCCTACGAGCAGTACTTC. Full variable domain (missing parts from reference TRBV5-1 and TRBJ2-7): KAGVTQTPRYLIKTRGQQVTLSCSPISGHRSVSWYQQTPGQGLQFLFEYFSETQRNKGNFPGRFSGRQFSNSRSEMNVSTLELGDSALYLCASSLMDRQSSYEQYFGPGTRLTVT.

J is TRBJ2-7 and V is TRBV27; TRBD2 agrees at 11 bases. CDR1 MNHEY and CDR2 SMNVEV come from the germline V gene (reference sequence). The CDR3 contains 14 residues. V shed 6 bases and J 3 bases; nucleotides not matched to a gene: 4. Here the CDR3 DNA reads TGTGCCAGCAGAACTAGCGGGGGAAACTACGAGCAGTACTTC. Encoded protein: CASRTSGGNYEQYF.

The chain employs TRBV6-4 and TRBJ2-4, with D possibly being TRBD2 (6 bases). Germline loops: CDR1 MRHNA, CDR2 SNTAGT. The length of the CDR3 is 16 residues. V was trimmed by 6 bases and J by 0 bases, leaving 15 bases between them. CDR3 DNA sequence: TGTGCCAGCAGCCGGAGGGGTCCGATAGCCAAAAACATTCAGTACTTC. This sequence encodes CASSRRGPIAKNIQYF.

The J gene is TRBJ2-7, the V gene TRBV5-1; 9 bases line up with TRBD1. The germline V gene encodes CDR1 SGHRS and CDR2 YFSETQ. The CDR3 spans 15 residues. V trimming: 0 bases; J trimming: 7 bases; junction bases outside the gene matches: 8. The CDR3 is CASSLGGTGRREQYF. The DNA of the CDR3 is TGCGCCAGCAGCTTGGGAGGGACAGGGCGTCGGGAGCAGTACTTC.

This chain uses TRBV7-9 with TRBJ2-7; D not certain. This CDR3 contains 11 residues. Germline values: CDR1 SEHNR, CDR2 FQNEAQ (reference sequence). With 5 bases removed from V and 5 bases from J, the gap between germline ends came to 7 bases. The CDR3 coding sequence is TGTGCCAGCAGCCAAAGCCACGAGCAGTACTTC. Its translation: CASSQSHEQYF.

The chain carries TRBV2 and TRBJ2-3; the match to TRBD2 covers 13 bases. The CDR3 runs 15 residues. Per the germline V gene, CDR1 is SNHLY and CDR2 is FYNNEI. J gave up 5 bases and V 6 bases, and 5 bases lay outside the gene matches. The CDR3 protein is CASRTSGGVGDTQYF. The CDR3 DNA reads as TGTGCCAGCAGAACTAGCGGGGGGGTTGGAGATACGCAGTATTTT.

Details on this clone: The same CDR3 can be traced to other DNA sequences in this sample. J is TRBJ2-7 and V is TRBV2; 8 nucleotides align to TRBD2. Looked up from germline, CDR1 is SNHLY and CDR2 is FYNNEI. The length of the CDR3 is 16 residues. J lost 6 bases, V lost 3 bases, and 13 bases had no gene match. The CDR3 coding sequence is TGTGCCAGCAGTGAGAGTGCCGGGACTAGGGGATCCGAGCAGTACTTC. Amino acid sequence: CASSESAGTRGSEQYF. Together with reference TRBV2 and TRBJ2-7, the CDR3 gives the full variable domain: EPEVTQTPSHQVTQMGQEVILRCVPISNHLYFYWYRQILGQKVEFLVSFYNNEISEKSEIFDDQFSVERPDGSNFTLKIRSTKLEDSAMYFCASSESAGTRGSEQYFGPGTRLTVT.

CDR3 sequence: CASSSVRDWYF. The CDR3 DNA is TGCGCCAGCAGTTCGGTCAGGGACTGGTACTTC. The chain uses TRBV10-2 and TRBJ2-7, with D perhaps matching TRBD2 (6 bases). Per the germline V gene, CDR1 is WSHSY and CDR2 is SAAADI. Trimming left V 5 bases short and J 12 bases short, with 14 bases between. CDR3 size: 11 residues.

This chain connects TRBV28 to TRBJ1-5; no reliable D call. V was pared by 7 bases and J by 0 bases, with 13 bases between. This CDR3 contains 15 residues. Germline V gene sequence: CDR1 MDHEN, CDR2 SYDVKM. CDR3 sequence reads: CASTSNPYSNQPQHF. As DNA, the CDR3 is TGTGCCAGCACTTCGAACCCTTATAGCAATCAGCCCCAGCATTTT.

The genes are TRBV19 and TRBJ1-2, with D perhaps TRBD1 (5 bases). The CDR3 covers 14 residues. Trimming took 1 base from V and 3 from J, leaving 9 bases between them. CDR1 and CDR2 (germline): LNHDA, SQIVND (reference sequence). The CDR3 sequence is CASSIAQGDYGYTF. The CDR3 DNA is TGTGCCAGTAGTATAGCTCAGGGCGACTATGGCTACACCTTC.

This clone has just a few counts. The chain joins TRBV5-4 to TRBJ2-1, with 9 bases matching TRBD1. Looked up from germline, CDR1 is SGHNT and CDR2 is YYREEE (reference sequence). The CDR3 covers 15 residues. With V trimmed by 0 bases and J by 5 bases, 3 bases remained unmatched. This chain's CDR3 is CASSLVGTGHNEQFF. As DNA, the CDR3 is TGTGCCAGCAGCTTGGTAGGGACAGGGCACAATGAGCAGTTCTTC.

This clone was found once. The chain links TRBV27 to TRBJ1-6, with D perhaps TRBD1 (6 bases). Germline V gene sequence: CDR1 MNHEY, CDR2 SMNVEV (reference sequence). The CDR3 runs 18 residues. V lost 3 bases and J 11 bases, leaving 26 bases between the germline ends. CDR3 residues: CASSFENHPGGGTTPLHF. Here the CDR3 DNA reads TGTGCCAGCAGTTTCGAAAACCACCCCGGGGGGGGCACGACACCCCTCCACTTT.

The J gene is TRBJ2-2, the V gene TRBV5-5, with D unclear. This CDR3 has 15 amino acids. V was cut by 6 bases and J by 6 bases, with 18 bases left in between. The germline CDR1 and CDR2 sequences are SGHKS and YYEKEE (reference sequence). The CDR3 DNA is TGTGCCAGCACCTTAGGACGTCTTCTCTCCGGGGAGCTGTTTTTT. Protein: CASTLGRLLSGELFF. Looking up the rest from reference TRBV5-5 and TRBJ2-2 gives the full variable domain: DAGVTQSPTHLIKTRGQQVTLRCSPISGHKSVSWYQQVLGQGPQFIFQYYEKEERGRGNFPDRFSARQFPNYSSELNVNALLLGDSALYLCASTLGRLLSGELFFGEGSRLTVL.